This T cell receptor beta chain was recovered during a study of T cell responses to AZD1222 COVID-19 vaccine. The study, taken as a whole, reports: Along spike, vaccine-associated CD4 TCRs were found throughout, with dominance at 160-218 and 743-854.

For this clone: Its antigen is unknown.

Using immunoSEQ multiplex PCR, the repertoire was profiled, and TCRdb retains in-frame clones only, with some absent. The sample records 99,000 or so clones, about 88% being singletons. V shed 5 bases and J 4 bases; nucleotides not matched to a gene: 10. CDR1 and CDR2 (germline): MNHEY, SVGAGI. This CDR3 is 15 amino acids long. The TCR originated in an adult who received the AZD1222 COVID-19 vaccine. The source material was peripheral blood, sampled 28 days after the second AZD1222 dose. This sequence joins TRBV6-5 and TRBJ2-7; 8 nucleotides align to TRBD1. The chain's CDR3 is CASSPLGQANYEQYF. Here the CDR3 DNA reads TGTGCCAGCAGTCCTCTGGGACAGGCCAATTACGAGCAGTACTTC.